This T cell receptor (beta chain) stems from a study of T-cell memory formation after mild COVID-19 (dated by TCRdb to the early 2020s). Looking at the study overall: Most TCR sequence clusters were specific to one of the two donors. T-cell clones expanding and contracting after mild COVID-19 in a couple of donors were tracked by longitudinal TCRalpha and TCRbeta repertoire sequencing. The cohort was made up of two young adult volunteers, one female and one male, who were previously healthy.

Ficoll-Paque density gradient centrifugation was the method used to isolate PBMCs. TCRdb names Illumina NovaSeq 6000 as the instrument used. Using 5'RACE with constant-segment primers, TCRalpha and TCRbeta cDNA libraries were constructed, with sample barcodes and unique molecular identifiers added in the process. RNA was extracted from every sample with Trizol reagent. The libraries were amplified in two PCR steps, and the second step added a second sample barcode and Illumina TruSeq adapters. Sequencing of libraries was performed on an Illumina NovaSeq with 2 x 150 bp paired-end reads. The authors' analysis ran thus. Reads were demultiplexed and collapsed into UMI-guided consensus sequences with migec v1.2.7. Using mixcr v2.1.11, UMI consensuses were aligned to TRA and TRB V and J templates and then assembled into clonotypes. A clonotype was counted as expanded or contracted only when both edgeR and NoisET called the clonotype significant, with the noise models trained on biological replicates. For edgeR calls, the thresholds were a false discovery rate-adjusted p below 0.01 and a log2 fold-change of 1. PCA with hierarchical clustering of max-normalized trajectories of the 1000 most abundant clonotypes was used as exploratory dynamics analysis. Separately sequenced CD4+ and CD8+ repertoires were used to assign the CD4 or CD8 phenotype of responding clones. The public reads were reanalyzed by TCRdb: fastp trimming at Q25, MiXCR alignment, in-frame beta chains only. Duplicate CDR3 protein sequences are folded into a single record with the most common DNA and genes. TCRdb's processing, not the authors' own work, is the source of the V and J calls. The sample table shows around 250,000 distinct CDR3 sequences, and 7.5% to 10% are seen once. Of the sample, 20% to 25% falls within the top ten clones.

A remark on this clonotype: This clone's antigen is unknown. Within one base of it there is no much larger clone, and no base qualities were kept.

The germline V gene encodes CDR1 SGHRS and CDR2 YFSETQ. V and J lose 4 bases and 1 base, and a span of 11 bases separates them. The CDR3, from cysteine to phenylalanine, totals 15 residues. The kept DNA is CDR3 alone, 45 bases in frame from the first base. Overall study results and their limits: Contracting CD4+ clones were found mainly in CM and EM memory subsets, while CD8+ clones were enriched in EMRA. Clones that contracted from day 15 to 85 showed balanced CD4/CD8 phenotypes, whereas a second wave of clones that expanded from day 15 to 37 leaned towards CD4+. The study covered only a couple of mild cases, and larger cohorts including severe cases with pre-infection samples were considered necessary. Some responding clones were detected in pre-infection memory, which suggested that pre-existing cross-reactive memory T cells had joined the SARS-CoV-2 response. SARS-CoV-2 specificity of the second-wave clones peaking on day 37 was not confirmed.

The sample consisted of PBMCs or a T cell subset sorted from them (not recorded which). The chain was built from TRBV5-1 and TRBJ2-2; the D call is possibly TRBD1 or TRBD2, each sharing 5 bases. The clonotype originates from a man between 18 and 29 years old who had mild COVID-19 (a few samples of this study predate the infection). The sample titles of this study are shuffled in the database, so cell type and time point are left out; the donor was told from shared clones. The CDR3 in this case is CASSGGRENTGELFF. The sequenced DNA is TGCGCCAGCAGCGGGGGACGGGAGAACACCGGGGAGCTGTTTTTT. Supplemented by the reference TRBV5-1 and TRBJ2-2 proteins around the CDR3, the complete variable domain is KAGVTQTPRYLIKTRGQQVTLSCSPISGHRSVSWYQQTPGQGLQFLFEYFSETQRNKGNFPGRFSGRQFSNSRSEMNVSTLELGDSALYLCASSGGRENTGELFFGEGSRLTVL.